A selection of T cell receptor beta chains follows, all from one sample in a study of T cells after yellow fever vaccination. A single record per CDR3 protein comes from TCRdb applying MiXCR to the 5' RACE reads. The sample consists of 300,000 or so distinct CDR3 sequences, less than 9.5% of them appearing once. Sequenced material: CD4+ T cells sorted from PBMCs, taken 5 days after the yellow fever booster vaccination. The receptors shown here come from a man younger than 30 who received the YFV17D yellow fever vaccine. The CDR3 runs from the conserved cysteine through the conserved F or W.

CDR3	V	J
CASSLALGGGTDIQYF	TRBV12-3/TRBV12-4	TRBJ2-4
CASSRGGNGDEQFF	TRBV11-2	TRBJ2-1
CASSLPGTQETQYF	TRBV18	TRBJ2-5
CASSSDLYEQYF	TRBV12-3/TRBV12-4	TRBJ2-7
CASSYVDFGTGELFF	TRBV6-6	TRBJ2-2
CASSAPDREGGYTF	TRBV9	TRBJ1-2
CSAPPLNRVDGYTF	TRBV20-1	TRBJ1-2
CASSVGGPYNEQFF	TRBV9	TRBJ2-1
CASRPQGAGSGANVLTF	TRBV6-5	TRBJ2-6
CSAMTVERSTEAFF	TRBV20-1	TRBJ1-1
CSVGDNPTNEKLFF	TRBV29-1	TRBJ1-4
CASIQGFGGTEAFF	TRBV12-3/TRBV12-4	TRBJ1-1
CASGGTGDVRETQYF	TRBV9	TRBJ2-5
CASSSRTALSSYNSPLHF	TRBV7-9	TRBJ1-6
CASSAEGVPVSNQPQHF	TRBV4-1	TRBJ1-5
CSASVDYGYTF	TRBV20-1	TRBJ1-2
CASSLVGSLGNEQFF	TRBV7-3	TRBJ2-1
CASTGTVGEAFF	TRBV12-3/TRBV12-4	TRBJ1-1
CASKLDPRSTEAFF	TRBV12-3/TRBV12-4	TRBJ1-1
CASSETNTEAFF	TRBV5-1	TRBJ1-1
CASRQRQPTNEKLFF	TRBV2	TRBJ1-4
CSARRNTEAFF	TRBV20-1	TRBJ1-1
CASSLGRPDTQYF	TRBV12-3/TRBV12-4	TRBJ2-3
CASSQGGKYGYTF	TRBV4-3	TRBJ1-2
CASSMTGTVNTEAFF	TRBV28	TRBJ1-1
CASSSAGSWTYEQYF	TRBV6-5	TRBJ2-7
CASSDPGRLVNTEAFF	TRBV2	TRBJ1-1
CASSLRGRVNTEAFF	TRBV18	TRBJ1-1
CASSEARDRSHEQYF	TRBV2	TRBJ2-7
CASSLLLAGDTQYF	TRBV12-3/TRBV12-4	TRBJ2-3
CASSPGQNQPQHF	TRBV5-1	TRBJ1-5
CASSVTGDNYGYTF	TRBV27	TRBJ1-2
CASSRDSGENIQYF	TRBV5-1	TRBJ2-4
CASNVGTGGRETQYF	TRBV12-3/TRBV12-4	TRBJ2-5
CASSLMPDQPQHF	TRBV5-1	TRBJ1-5
CASGLTGAGETQYF	TRBV12-3/TRBV12-4	TRBJ2-5
CASSFQGTGVEKLFF	TRBV5-1	TRBJ1-4
CASSQDGGLGADTQYF	TRBV3-1	TRBJ2-3
CSASPTYNRGSYEQYF	TRBV20-1	TRBJ2-7
CASRLTGGEQFF	TRBV2	TRBJ2-1
CASSRTSGGHTDTQYF	TRBV6-2/TRBV6-3	TRBJ2-3
CASSLQQGGTEAFF	TRBV7-2	TRBJ1-1
CASSQEGNSGANVLTF	TRBV4-2	TRBJ2-6
CASSRAGELFF	TRBV7-2	TRBJ2-2
CASSPRRHNQPQHF	TRBV14	TRBJ1-5
CASSERDRLGTEAFF	TRBV6-6	TRBJ1-1
CASSLAGTSGGETQYF	TRBV5-1	TRBJ2-5
CASSIRNGDFLHF	TRBV7-9	TRBJ1-6
CASSQGESGYTF	TRBV3-1	TRBJ1-2
CASSPLSTERPFF	TRBV4-1	TRBJ2-2
CASMGGGASYTQYF	TRBV5-6	TRBJ2-3
CASSHPGGEQFF	TRBV5-1	TRBJ2-1
CASSGTTGPRQYF	TRBV5-1	TRBJ2-7
CAWGITSEQYF	TRBV30	TRBJ2-7
CASSLRGGLSGELFF	TRBV7-6	TRBJ2-2
CSAGGPGHQSDYGYTF	TRBV20-1	TRBJ1-2